The clone carrying this TCR beta chain was seen a few times. Its antigen is undetermined. The sample belongs to a study of beta chain features in type 1 diabetes. Isolated RNA was reverse transcribed in full, so expressed TCRB transcripts were sequenced. Produced via immunoSEQ multiplex PCR; TCRdb's table is partial and in-frame only. The sample shows 680,000 or so clones, roughly 15% of them seen only once. Trimming took off 2 bases at V and 3 bases at J, with 4 bases between the two ends. Germline CDR1 reads MGHDK; CDR2 reads SYGVNS. CDR3 size: 12 residues. Study results and limitations: Resolution of whether HLA type affects TCRB rearrangement was not achieved here.

The V and J genes are TRBV25-1 and TRBJ1-2; D not certain. The TCR sequence derives from a man younger than 35 in good health. The sample was naive CD4+ T cells from blood. The CDR3 DNA reads as TGTGCCAGCAGTGAAGGGTACTATGGCTACACCTTC. Translation gives CASSEGYYGYTF.